This T cell receptor beta chain emerged from a study of post-analysis software for immune sequencing data. Study background: Progressive-relapsing, secondary progressive and relapsing-remitting multiple sclerosis were among the disease courses included.

The library was made from cDNA and included unique molecular identifiers. The yield from approximately 1 to 10 million T cells was roughly 500,000 cDNA molecules in total. TCRdb passed the PCR reads through MiXCR, listing each CDR3 protein once. The sample includes approximately 150,000 distinct CDR3 sequences, 30% of them seen just once. Findings and caveats of the study: Controls significantly exceeded multiple sclerosis patients in normalized Chao1 diversity. Samples from a shared batch, those prepared together, strongly co-clustered by F measure. Controls had lower frequencies than patients of about 5 TRBV segments, which included TRBV5-6, TRBV5-1 and TRBV20-1.

The CDR3 covers 16 residues. Germline-derived CDR1 and CDR2 are LGHNA and YNFKEQ. The junction had 1 base not matched to a gene; V was cut back by 0 bases and J by 0 bases. In its sample, this clonotype was seen many times. Its specificity is not known. This clonotype originated in a girl between 5 and 17 years old with multiple sclerosis. The J gene is TRBJ2-7, the V gene TRBV4-2; TRBD2 aligns across 11 bases. Sequencing input: blood. As DNA, the CDR3 is TGTGCCAGCAGCCAAGATGGGACTAGCGGCTCCTACGAGCAGTACTTC. As protein: CASSQDGTSGSYEQYF.